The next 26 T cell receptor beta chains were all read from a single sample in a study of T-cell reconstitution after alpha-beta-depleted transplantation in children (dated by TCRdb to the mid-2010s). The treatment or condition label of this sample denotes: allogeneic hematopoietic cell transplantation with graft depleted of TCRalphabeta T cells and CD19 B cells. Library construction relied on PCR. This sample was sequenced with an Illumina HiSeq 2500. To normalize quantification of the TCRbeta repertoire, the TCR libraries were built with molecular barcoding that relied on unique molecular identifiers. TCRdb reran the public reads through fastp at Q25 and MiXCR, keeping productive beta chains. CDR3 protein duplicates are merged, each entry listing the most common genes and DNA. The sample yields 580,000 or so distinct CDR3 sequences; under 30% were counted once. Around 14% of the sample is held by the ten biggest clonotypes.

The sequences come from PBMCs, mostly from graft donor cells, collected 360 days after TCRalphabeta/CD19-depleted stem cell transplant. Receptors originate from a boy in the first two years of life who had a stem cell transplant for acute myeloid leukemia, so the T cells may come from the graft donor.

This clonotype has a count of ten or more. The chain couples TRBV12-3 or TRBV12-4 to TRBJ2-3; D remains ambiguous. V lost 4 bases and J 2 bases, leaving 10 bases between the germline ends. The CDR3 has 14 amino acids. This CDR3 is CASSYEIPTDTQYF. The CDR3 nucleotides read TGTGCCAGCAGTTATGAAATCCCCACAGATACGCAGTATTTT.

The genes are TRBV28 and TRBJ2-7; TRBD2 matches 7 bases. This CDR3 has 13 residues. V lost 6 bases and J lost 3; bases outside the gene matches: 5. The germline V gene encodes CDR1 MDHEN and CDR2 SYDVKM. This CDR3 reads CASRGGRDYEQYV. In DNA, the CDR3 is TGTGCCAGCAGGGGAGGGAGGGACTACGAGCAGTACGTC.

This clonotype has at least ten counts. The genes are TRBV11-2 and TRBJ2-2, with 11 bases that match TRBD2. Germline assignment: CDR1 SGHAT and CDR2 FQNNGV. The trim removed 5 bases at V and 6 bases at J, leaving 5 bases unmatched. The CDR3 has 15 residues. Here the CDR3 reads CASSLAGGTAGELFF. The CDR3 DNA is TGTGCCAGCAGCCTAGCGGGGGGAACGGCCGGGGAGCTGTTTTTT.

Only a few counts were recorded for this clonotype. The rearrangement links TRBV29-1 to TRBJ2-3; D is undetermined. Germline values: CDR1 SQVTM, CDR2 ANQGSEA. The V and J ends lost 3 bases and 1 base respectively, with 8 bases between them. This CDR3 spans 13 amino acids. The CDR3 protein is CSVDRVGTDTQYF. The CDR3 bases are TGCAGCGTTGATAGGGTAGGCACAGATACGCAGTATTTT.

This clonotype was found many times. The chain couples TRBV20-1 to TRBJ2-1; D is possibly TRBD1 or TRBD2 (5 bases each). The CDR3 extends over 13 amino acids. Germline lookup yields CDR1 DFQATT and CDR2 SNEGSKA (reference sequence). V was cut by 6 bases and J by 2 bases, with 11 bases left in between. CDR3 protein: CSARGRAYNEQFF. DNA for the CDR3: TGCAGTGCCCGGGGCAGGGCCTACAATGAGCAGTTCTTC.

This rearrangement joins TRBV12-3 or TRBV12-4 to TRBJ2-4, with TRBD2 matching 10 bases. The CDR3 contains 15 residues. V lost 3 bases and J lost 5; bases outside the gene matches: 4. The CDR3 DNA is TGTGCCAGCAGTTTGCTAGCGGGGGCCCAAAACATTCAGTACTTC. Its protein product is CASSLLAGAQNIQYF.

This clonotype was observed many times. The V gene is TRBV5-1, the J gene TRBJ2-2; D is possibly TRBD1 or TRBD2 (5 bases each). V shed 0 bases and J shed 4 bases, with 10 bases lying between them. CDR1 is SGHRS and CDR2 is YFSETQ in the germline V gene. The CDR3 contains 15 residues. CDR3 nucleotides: TGCGCCAGCAGCTTGGAGGCAGGGAGCACCGGGGAGCTGTTTTTT. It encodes CASSLEAGSTGELFF.

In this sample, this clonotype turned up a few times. The CDR3 DNA reads TGCGCCAGCAGCGATGAGGACAGGGAAGGTAGGGGCTACGAGCAGTACTTC. Translated: CASSDEDREGRGYEQYF. The chain is built from TRBV4-3 and TRBJ2-7; 8 positions agree with TRBD1. The length of the CDR3 is 17 residues. The V and J ends lost 5 bases and 3 bases, in that order; junction bases with no gene match: 15. The germline gives CDR1 LGHNA, CDR2 YSLEER.

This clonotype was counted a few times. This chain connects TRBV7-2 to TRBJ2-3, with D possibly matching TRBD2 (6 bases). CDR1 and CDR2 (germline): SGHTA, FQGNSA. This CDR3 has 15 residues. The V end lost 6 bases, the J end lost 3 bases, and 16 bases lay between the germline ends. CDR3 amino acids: CASRLTREATDTQYF. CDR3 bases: TGTGCCAGCAGGCTAACCAGGGAGGCGACAGATACGCAGTATTTT. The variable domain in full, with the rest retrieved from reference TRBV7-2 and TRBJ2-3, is GAGVSQSPSNKVTEKGKDVELRCDPISGHTALYWYRQSLGQGLEFLIYFQGNSAPDKSGLPSDRFSAERTGGSVSTLTIQRTQQEDSAVYLCASRLTREATDTQYFGPGTRLTVL.

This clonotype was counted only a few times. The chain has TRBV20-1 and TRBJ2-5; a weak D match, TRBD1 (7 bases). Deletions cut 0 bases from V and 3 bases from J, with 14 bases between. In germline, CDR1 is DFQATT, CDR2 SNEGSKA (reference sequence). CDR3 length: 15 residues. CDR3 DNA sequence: TGCAGTGCTAGAGAGGGGCAGGGGGGTAAAGAGACCCAGTACTTC. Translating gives CSAREGQGGKETQYF.

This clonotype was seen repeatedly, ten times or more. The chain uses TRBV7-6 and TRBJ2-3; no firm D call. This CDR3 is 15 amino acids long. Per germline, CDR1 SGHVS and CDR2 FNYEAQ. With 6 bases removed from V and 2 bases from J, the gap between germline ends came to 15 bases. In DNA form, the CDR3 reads TGTGCCAGCAGAGCAGTAGACGGTTCCACAGATACGCAGTATTTT. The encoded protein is CASRAVDGSTDTQYF.

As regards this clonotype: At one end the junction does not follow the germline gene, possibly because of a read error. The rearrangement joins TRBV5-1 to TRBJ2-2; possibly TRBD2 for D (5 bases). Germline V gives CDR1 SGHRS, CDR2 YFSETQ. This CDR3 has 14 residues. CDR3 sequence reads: CASSLDRRTGELFF. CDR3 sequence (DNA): TGCGCCAGCAGTTTGGATCGGAGGACCGGGGAGCTGTTTTTT.

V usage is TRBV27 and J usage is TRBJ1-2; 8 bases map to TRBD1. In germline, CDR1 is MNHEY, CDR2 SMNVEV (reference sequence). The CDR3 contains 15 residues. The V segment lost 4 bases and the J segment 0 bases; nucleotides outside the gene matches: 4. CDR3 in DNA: TGTGCCAGCAGTTCCACAGGGGGACCTAACTATGGCTACACCTTC. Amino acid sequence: CASSSTGGPNYGYTF.

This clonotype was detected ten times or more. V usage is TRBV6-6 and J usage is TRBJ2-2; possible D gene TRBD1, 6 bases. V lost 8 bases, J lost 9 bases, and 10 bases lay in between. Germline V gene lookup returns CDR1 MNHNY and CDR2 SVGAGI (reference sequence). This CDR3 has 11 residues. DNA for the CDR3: TGTGCCAGCGCCAGGGACAGGGAGCTGTTTTTT. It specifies CASARDRELFF.

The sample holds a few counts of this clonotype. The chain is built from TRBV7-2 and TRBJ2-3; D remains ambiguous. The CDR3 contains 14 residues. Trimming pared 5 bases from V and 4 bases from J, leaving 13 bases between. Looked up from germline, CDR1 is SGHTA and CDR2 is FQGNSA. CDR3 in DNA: TGTGCCAGCAGCCGCTATGACGGACCAGATACGCAGTATTTT. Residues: CASSRYDGPDTQYF.

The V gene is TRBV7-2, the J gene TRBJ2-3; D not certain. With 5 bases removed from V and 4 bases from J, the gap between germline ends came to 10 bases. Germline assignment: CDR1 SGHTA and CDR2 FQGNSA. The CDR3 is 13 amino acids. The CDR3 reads CASSPRAPDTQYF. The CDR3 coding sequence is TGTGCCAGCAGCCCCCGGGCTCCAGATACGCAGTATTTT.

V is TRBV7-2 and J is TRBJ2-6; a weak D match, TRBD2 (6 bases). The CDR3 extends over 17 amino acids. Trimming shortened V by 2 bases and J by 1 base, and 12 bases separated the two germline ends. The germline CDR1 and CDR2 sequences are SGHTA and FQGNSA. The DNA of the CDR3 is TGTGCCAGCAGCTTACCGGGACTGACTTCTGGGGCCAACGTCCTGACTTTC. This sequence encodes CASSLPGLTSGANVLTF.

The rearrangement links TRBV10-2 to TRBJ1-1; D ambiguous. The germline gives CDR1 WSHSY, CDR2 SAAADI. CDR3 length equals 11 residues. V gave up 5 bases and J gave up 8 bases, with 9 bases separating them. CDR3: CASSRAGEAFF. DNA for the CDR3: TGCGCCAGCAGTAGGGCAGGCGAAGCTTTCTTT.

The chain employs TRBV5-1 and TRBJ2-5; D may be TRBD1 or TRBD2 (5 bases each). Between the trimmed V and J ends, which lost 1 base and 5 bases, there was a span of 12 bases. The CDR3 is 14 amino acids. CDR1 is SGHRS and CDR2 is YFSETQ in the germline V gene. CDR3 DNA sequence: TGCGCCAGCAGCTTGATGGGGGAGCTGGAGACCCAGTACTTC. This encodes CASSLMGELETQYF.

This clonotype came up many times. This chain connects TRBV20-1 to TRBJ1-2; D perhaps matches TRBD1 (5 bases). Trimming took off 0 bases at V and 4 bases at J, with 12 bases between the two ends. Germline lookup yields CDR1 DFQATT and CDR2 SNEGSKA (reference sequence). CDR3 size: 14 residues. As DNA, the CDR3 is TGCAGTGCTAGAGATCCAGGGTGGGTCTATGGCTACACCTTC. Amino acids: CSARDPGWVYGYTF.

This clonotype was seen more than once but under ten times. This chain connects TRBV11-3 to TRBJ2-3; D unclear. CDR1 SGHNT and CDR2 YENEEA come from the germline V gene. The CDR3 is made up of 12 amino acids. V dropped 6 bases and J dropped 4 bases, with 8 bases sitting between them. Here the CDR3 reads CASSPWADTQYF. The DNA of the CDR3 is TGTGCCAGCAGTCCCTGGGCAGATACGCAGTATTTT.

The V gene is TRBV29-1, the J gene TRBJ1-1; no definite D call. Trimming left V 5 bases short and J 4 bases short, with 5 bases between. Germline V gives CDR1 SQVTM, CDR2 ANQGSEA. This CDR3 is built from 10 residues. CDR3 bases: TGCAGCGTTCACCCCACTGAAGCTTTCTTT. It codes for CSVHPTEAFF.

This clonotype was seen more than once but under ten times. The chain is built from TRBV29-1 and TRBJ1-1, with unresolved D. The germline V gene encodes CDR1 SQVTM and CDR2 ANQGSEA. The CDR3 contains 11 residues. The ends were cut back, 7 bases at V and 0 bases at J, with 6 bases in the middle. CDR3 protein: CSAEMNTEAFF. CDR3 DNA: TGCAGCGCCGAGATGAACACTGAAGCTTTCTTT.

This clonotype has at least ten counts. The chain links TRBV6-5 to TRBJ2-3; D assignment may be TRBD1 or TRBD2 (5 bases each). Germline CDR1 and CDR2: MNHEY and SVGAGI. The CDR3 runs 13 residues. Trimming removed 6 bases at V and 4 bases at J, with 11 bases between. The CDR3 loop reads CASRPRGSDTQYF. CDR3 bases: TGTGCCAGCAGGCCCCGGGGCTCAGATACGCAGTATTTT.

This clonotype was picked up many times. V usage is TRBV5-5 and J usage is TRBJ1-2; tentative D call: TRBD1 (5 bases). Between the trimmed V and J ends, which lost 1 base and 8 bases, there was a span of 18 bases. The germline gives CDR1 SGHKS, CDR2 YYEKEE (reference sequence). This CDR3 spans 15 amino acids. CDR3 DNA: TGTGCCAGCAGCTTGTTCGCGCCGGGGGTCGACGGCTACACCTTC. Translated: CASSLFAPGVDGYTF.

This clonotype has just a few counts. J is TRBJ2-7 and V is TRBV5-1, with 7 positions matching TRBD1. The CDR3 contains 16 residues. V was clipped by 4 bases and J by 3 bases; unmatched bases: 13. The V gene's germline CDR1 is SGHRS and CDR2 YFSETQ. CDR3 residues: CASSPYGGQDNYEQYV. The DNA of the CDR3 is TGCGCCAGCAGCCCTTATGGCGGACAGGACAACTACGAGCAGTACGTC.